Given below is one TCR beta chain in context. Its antigen is as yet unknown. This sample stems from a study of vaccination and CD4 T cells after COVID-19. Germline V gene sequence: CDR1 GTSNPN, CDR2 SVGIG (reference sequence). V trimming: 3 bases; J trimming: 7 bases; junction bases outside the gene matches: 6. CDR3 length equals 13 residues. Sample treatment: roughly ten-day PBMC culture with coronavirus spike peptide pools or control peptides (ViraFEST assay). Sequenced with the Oncomine TCR Beta short-read assay was DNA taken from cultured CD4+ T cells. TCRdb fed the PCR reads into MiXCR, producing one record per CDR3 protein. The sample has approximately 25,000 distinct CDR3 sequences, around 62% seen once; the top ten hold roughly 8%.

The specimen sequenced was CD4+ T cells from blood, cultured in vitro. The chain combines TRBV30 with TRBJ1-5; the match to TRBD1 covers 7 bases. The receptor was isolated from a human donor who had recovered from COVID-19. CDR3 in amino acids: CAWSQGVEQPQHF. The CDR3 DNA reads TGTGCCTGGAGCCAGGGGGTAGAGCAGCCCCAGCATTTT.